Listed here are 15 T cell receptor beta chains from one sample, sequenced in a study of blood T cell repertoires in COVID-19. Measured with immunoSEQ multiplex PCR; TCRdb has only the in-frame clones, and not every one. The repertoire holds approximately 200,000 clones, around 90% seen once, with about 3.5% in the top ten. The specimen was PBMCs or T cells enriched from blood (not recorded which). These receptors all come from a woman in her twenties or thirties who had been exposed to COVID-19.

The rearrangement uses TRBV5-1 and TRBJ1-4; 7 positions match TRBD1. CDR3 length: 16 amino acids. Germline CDR1 reads SGHRS; CDR2 reads YFSETQ. With 2 bases clipped from V and 8 bases from J, the junction kept 12 bases outside the gene matches. The CDR3 region is CASSFQVGQASEKLFF. DNA of the CDR3: TGCGCCAGCAGCTTCCAGGTCGGACAGGCCTCAGAAAAACTGTTTTTT.

In DNA, the CDR3 is TGTGCCAGCAGGGGGGGACAGCTTAGCAATCAGCCCCAGCATTTT. The encoded protein is CASRGGQLSNQPQHF. This chain joins TRBV6-5 and TRBJ1-5, with 7 positions matching TRBD1. CDR1 is MNHEY and CDR2 is SVGAGI in the germline V gene. This CDR3 comprises 15 residues. V shed 6 bases, J shed 0 bases, and the junction held 5 bases outside the gene matches.

The chain has TRBV4-1 and TRBJ1-2; D is undetermined. Germline V gene data show CDR1 as MGHRA and CDR2 as YSYEKL. Trimming shortened V by 3 bases and J by 9 bases, and 23 bases separated the two germline ends. The CDR3 has 16 residues. The CDR3 DNA reads TGCGCCAGCAGCCAGGGTATAGTACTCCCCGTCGGGAGCTACACCTTC. As protein: CASSQGIVLPVGSYTF.

V and J are TRBV7-9 and TRBJ1-6; 9 bases map to TRBD1. Germline V gives CDR1 SEHNR, CDR2 FQNEAQ (reference sequence). Trimming took 8 bases from V and 8 from J; bases not matched to a gene: 1. The CDR3 contains 12 residues. CDR3 sequence: CASGTGYSPLHF. CDR3 sequence (DNA): TGTGCCAGCGGGACAGGGTATTCACCCCTCCACTTT.

V and J are TRBV5-1 and TRBJ2-3, with a tentative D call TRBD1 (5 bases). V was shortened by 7 bases and J by 7 bases, with 10 bases between the two germline ends. CDR1 is SGHRS and CDR2 is YFSETQ in the germline V gene. This CDR3 region has 11 residues. CDR3 protein: CASLKGNTQYF. The CDR3 DNA sequence: TGCGCCAGCTTAAAGGGGAATACGCAGTATTTT.

The chain couples TRBV5-1 to TRBJ1-2, with D possibly TRBD1 on 6 matching bases. The CDR3 has 14 residues. The germline gives CDR1 SGHRS, CDR2 YFSETQ. The V end lost 4 bases, the J end lost 3 bases, and 13 bases lay between the germline ends. CDR3 nucleotide sequence: TGCGCCAGCAGCAAACAGGGTTTAGACTATGGCTACACCTTC. Residues: CASSKQGLDYGYTF.

V gene TRBV14 combines with J gene TRBJ2-4; TRBD2 aligns across 7 bases. The CDR3 is 15 residues long. Losses at the gene ends were 2 bases for V and 0 bases for J; bases not matched to a gene: 1. Germline assignment: CDR1 SGHDN and CDR2 FVKESK. CDR3 amino acids: CASSQSGIAKNIQYF. CDR3 bases: TGTGCCAGCAGCCAAAGCGGGATAGCCAAAAACATTCAGTACTTC.

V gene TRBV6-4 combines with J gene TRBJ2-1, with TRBD2 matching over 14 bases. The CDR3 runs 15 residues. The germline V gene has CDR1 MRHNA and CDR2 SNTAGT. J lost 4 bases, V lost 5 bases, and 1 base had no gene match. The DNA for the CDR3 is TGTGCCAGCAGTCGGACTAGCGGGGGGTACAATGAGCAGTTCTTC. As protein: CASSRTSGGYNEQFF.

V is TRBV7-9 and J is TRBJ2-1; 8 bases fit TRBD2. Germline trimming cut 5 bases from V and 8 bases from J; bases unmatched to any gene: 14. The germline V gene encodes CDR1 SEHNR and CDR2 FQNEAQ (reference sequence). The CDR3 is 16 amino acids. CDR3 nucleotide sequence: TGTGCCAGCAGCACCTCTAGGAGACTAGCGAGCGATGAGCAGTTCTTC. It encodes CASSTSRRLASDEQFF.

V is TRBV7-8 and J is TRBJ2-7, with 10 positions matching TRBD2. CDR3 size: 16 residues. CDR1 and CDR2 (germline): SGHVS, FQNEAQ. V lost 0 bases and J lost 1; bases outside the gene matches: 3. The CDR3 is CASSLAGLAVSYEQYF. The DNA of the CDR3 is TGTGCCAGCAGCTTAGCCGGACTAGCGGTATCCTACGAGCAGTACTTC.

The chain uses TRBV24-1 and TRBJ1-1; possible D gene TRBD1, 6 bases. Germline CDR1 reads KGHDR; CDR2 reads SFDVKD. The CDR3 has 16 residues. V dropped 1 base and J dropped 1 base, with 12 bases sitting between them. CDR3 sequence reads: CATSDFLRGWNTEAFF. DNA of the CDR3: TGTGCCACCAGTGATTTCCTCAGGGGCTGGAACACTGAAGCTTTCTTT.

This rearrangement joins TRBV9 to TRBJ2-3; weak D call: TRBD2 (6 bases). Trimming shortened V by 4 bases and J by 3 bases, and 18 bases separated the two germline ends. This CDR3 has 16 amino acids. Germline V lookup: CDR1 SGDLS, CDR2 YYNGEE. CDR3 in DNA: TGTGCCAGCAGCCAGGAAGAGCGGGTCCCAACAGATACGCAGTATTTT. Its protein product is CASSQEERVPTDTQYF.

J is TRBJ2-2 and V is TRBV12-5; 11 bases agree with TRBD2. CDR3 length equals 16 residues. The trim removed 7 bases at V and 7 bases at J, leaving 11 bases unmatched. Germline V gene data show CDR1 as LGHNT and CDR2 as FRNRAP. The CDR3 DNA is TGTGCTAGTGCCCAATCGACTAGCGGGAATGGCGGGGAGCTGTTTTTT. Protein sequence: CASAQSTSGNGGELFF.

The genes are TRBV9 and TRBJ2-3, with 7 bases fitting TRBD2. V dropped 3 bases and J dropped 3; count of bases not matched to a gene: 7. From germline, CDR1 is SGDLS and CDR2 YYNGEE. This CDR3 is built from 15 residues. The CDR3 reads CASSGSGWGTDTQYF. The CDR3 DNA reads TGTGCCAGCAGCGGTAGCGGGTGGGGTACAGATACGCAGTATTTT.

The chain recombines TRBV29-1 with TRBJ1-1; D not certain. Deletions cut 5 bases from V and 8 bases from J, with 12 bases between. CDR3 length equals 11 residues. CDR1 and CDR2 from the germline V gene are SQVTM and ANQGSEA. This CDR3 reads CSVTNLGEAFF. The CDR3, as DNA: TGCAGCGTTACGAACCTCGGGGAAGCTTTCTTT.